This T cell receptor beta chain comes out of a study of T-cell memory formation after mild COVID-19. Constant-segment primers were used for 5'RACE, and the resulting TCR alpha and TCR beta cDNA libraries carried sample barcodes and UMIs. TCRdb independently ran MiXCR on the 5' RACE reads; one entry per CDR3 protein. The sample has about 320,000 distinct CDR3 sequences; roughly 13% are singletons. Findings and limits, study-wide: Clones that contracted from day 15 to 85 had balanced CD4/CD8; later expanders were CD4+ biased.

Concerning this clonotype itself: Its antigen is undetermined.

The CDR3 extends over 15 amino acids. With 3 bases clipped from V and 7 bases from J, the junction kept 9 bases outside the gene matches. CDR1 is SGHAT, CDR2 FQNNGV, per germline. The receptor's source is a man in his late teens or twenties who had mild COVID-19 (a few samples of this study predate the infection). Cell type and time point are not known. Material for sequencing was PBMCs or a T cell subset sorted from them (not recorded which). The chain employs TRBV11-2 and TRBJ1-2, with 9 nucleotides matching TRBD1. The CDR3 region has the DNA TGTGCCAGCAGCTTTACAGGGGGCATGGTTGGTGGCTACACCTTC. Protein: CASSFTGGMVGGYTF.